This T cell receptor beta chain was identified during a study of tumor-infiltrating lymphocytes in primary liver carcinoma. The authors made TCR beta cDNA from about 500 ng total RNA with a constant-region primer. Researchers made the TCR beta libraries by running three nested multiplex PCR rounds with slightly modified ARM-PCR. Running nine to ten cycles apiece, the first two PCR rounds relied on TRBV1-TRBV30 forward primers together with a C-beta reverse primer. TCRdb used MiXCR to reprocess the multiplex PCR reads, holding one entry per CDR3 protein. The repertoire holds 330,000 or so distinct CDR3 sequences, less than 65% seen once, with about 6.5% in the top ten. On this clonotype: An end of the junction does not agree with germline; a read error may underlie this.

Both blood RNA, taken from unsorted whole blood, and germline DNA were extracted. This CDR3 has 14 amino acids. Germline values: CDR1 SGHRS, CDR2 YFSETQ. The TCR sequence derives from a man between 40 and 49 years old with primary liver carcinoma and hepatitis B virus infection. This chain connects TRBV5-1 to TRBJ1-4; D is unclear. Sequenced sample: peripheral blood. The CDR3 DNA reads as TGCGCCAGCAGCGTCGGCCCAACTAATGAAGAACTGTTTTTT. Its translation: CASSVGPTNEELFF.